The clone carrying this TCR beta chain was seen a single time. Data came from immunoSEQ multiplex PCR; TCRdb stores just in-frame clones and leaves some out. The sample holds tens of thousands of clones; more than 75% are singletons and the top ten take around 15%. The sample originates from a study of blood T cell repertoires in COVID-19. Study context: In each case, the material was cDNA or gDNA derived from T cells, B-cell-depleted T cells, or PBMCs.

This CDR3 has 14 amino acids. Germline trimming cut 4 bases from V and 4 bases from J; bases unmatched to any gene: 3. Germline loops: CDR1 ENHRY, CDR2 SYGVKD. The TCR comes from a human donor in a cohort sampled during active COVID-19. The chain recombines TRBV10-3 with TRBJ2-5; TRBD1 matches at 10 bases. Input material: peripheral blood. Here the CDR3 reads CAISAGTGVETQYF. The CDR3 DNA sequence: TGTGCCATCAGTGCGGGGACAGGGGTAGAGACCCAGTACTTC.